This is a list of T cell receptor beta chains from one sample in a study of CD8+ T cells in alopecia areata. Assay: immunoSEQ multiplex PCR; the TCRdb copy retains only in-frame clones and omits some. There are around 50,000 clones in the sample; over 95% occur only once, and about a quarter lies in the top ten. The material sequenced was CD8+ T cells sorted from blood, taken at week 0. The source of these receptors is a human donor with alopecia areata. Each CDR3 is given with its conserved first and last residue. A D gene is named only where the DNA matches it firmly. Expanded clones get a size class; other rows say once, few or many, or leave the size out.

V gene	D gene	J gene	clone size	CDR3 protein	CDR3 DNA
TRBV6-5	-	TRBJ2-7	-	CASSPNTGYEQYF	TGTGCCAGCAGCCCTAACACAGGCTACGAGCAGTACTTC
TRBV28	-	TRBJ2-3	-	CASSLRLYSTDTQYF	TGTGCCAGCAGTCTACGACTGTATAGCACAGATACGCAGTATTTT
TRBV6-5	-	TRBJ2-7	-	CASSTPRGLYEQYF	TGTGCCAGCAGTACCCCCAGGGGACTCTACGAGCAGTACTTC
TRBV7-8	TRBD1	TRBJ1-5	-	CASSLGGGQGYGNQPQHF	TGTGCCAGCAGCTTAGGGGGGGGACAGGGTTATGGCAATCAGCCCCAGCATTTT
TRBV29-1	-	TRBJ2-5	-	CSVEAGGGETQYF	TGCAGCGTTGAAGCAGGTGGTGGGGAGACCCAGTACTTC
TRBV6-5	-	TRBJ1-1	-	CASSQGQSEAFF	TGTGCCAGCAGTCAGGGGCAGAGTGAAGCTTTCTTT
TRBV9	TRBD1	TRBJ2-6	-	CASSVTTGSGANVLTF	TGTGCCAGCAGCGTCACGACAGGGAGTGGGGCCAACGTCCTGACTTTC
TRBV27	-	TRBJ2-3	once	CASSLGSTDTQYF	TGTGCCAGCAGTTTAGGTAGCACAGATACGCAGTATTTT
TRBV5-4	TRBD2	TRBJ2-1	-	CASSTGTSGYNEQFF	TGTGCCAGCAGCACCGGGACTAGCGGCTACAATGAGCAGTTCTTC
TRBV2	TRBD1	TRBJ2-7	-	CASIGTGGSYEQYF	TGTGCCAGCATCGGGACAGGAGGGAGCTACGAGCAGTACTTC
TRBV19	-	TRBJ1-1	-	CASTKEGSEAFF	TGTGCCAGTACTAAGGAGGGATCTGAAGCTTTCTTT
TRBV7-9	-	TRBJ1-1	-	CASSQGNSEAFF	TGTGCCAGCAGCCAAGGGAACTCTGAAGCTTTCTTT
TRBV5-1	TRBD1	TRBJ2-5	few	CASAQYGTGQETQYF	TGCGCCAGCGCCCAATACGGGACAGGTCAAGAGACCCAGTACTTC
TRBV6-6	-	TRBJ2-1	-	CASGNWDPGSEQFF	TGTGCCAGCGGCAACTGGGACCCAGGCTCGGAGCAGTTCTTC
TRBV7-8	-	TRBJ2-1	-	CASSLYGEYEEFF	TGTGCCAGCAGCTTATATGGCGAGTACGAGGAGTTCTTC
TRBV11-2	TRBD2	TRBJ2-1	-	CASSLDHLAGAVDEQFF	TGTGCCAGCAGCTTAGATCACCTAGCGGGGGCAGTAGATGAGCAGTTCTTC
TRBV7-9	-	TRBJ2-2	-	CASSGRQPNTGELFF	TGTGCCAGCAGCGGACGACAGCCTAACACCGGGGAGCTGTTTTTT
TRBV7-8	-	TRBJ2-3	-	CASSLLRGPDTQYF	TGTGCCAGCAGCTTGTTGCGGGGTCCAGATACGCAGTATTTT
TRBV4-3	-	TRBJ2-3	-	CASSQEDSRVGDTQYF	TGCGCCAGCAGCCAAGAGGATAGCAGGGTAGGAGATACGCAGTATTTT
TRBV2	-	TRBJ1-1	-	CASPLRRGAEAFF	TGTGCCAGCCCTCTGAGGAGAGGGGCTGAAGCTTTCTTT
TRBV7-2	-	TRBJ1-4	-	CASSFGFAEKLFF	TGTGCCAGCAGCTTCGGGTTCGCGGAAAAACTGTTTTTT
TRBV5-4	-	TRBJ1-6	-	CASSLNVSLNSPLHF	TGTGCCAGCAGCTTGAATGTATCCCTAAACTCACCCCTCCACTTT
TRBV9	TRBD1	TRBJ2-1	-	CASSVEGASYNEQFF	TGTGCCAGCAGCGTAGAGGGGGCGTCCTACAATGAGCAGTTCTTC
TRBV4-1	-	TRBJ2-1	-	CASSQGGSGGRYNEQFF	TGCGCCAGCAGCCAAGGTGGAAGTGGGGGCCGCTACAATGAGCAGTTCTTC
TRBV7-6	TRBD2	TRBJ2-5	-	CASSLGTREETQYF	TGTGCCAGCAGCTTAGGGACTAGGGAAGAGACCCAGTACTTC
TRBV27	TRBD1	TRBJ2-2	once	CASTRQGSYENTGELFF	TGTGCCAGCACCCGACAGGGTAGCTACGAGAACACCGGGGAGCTGTTTTTT
TRBV7-9	TRBD1	TRBJ1-1	-	CASSPPTGGIDTEAFF	TGTGCCAGCAGCCCCCCGACAGGGGGCATTGACACTGAAGCTTTCTTT
TRBV9	-	TRBJ2-2	once	CASSVGLVNTGELFF	TGTGCCAGCAGCGTTGGCCTAGTTAACACCGGGGAGCTGTTTTTT
TRBV4-1	-	TRBJ1-5	-	CASSQDPLGGNQPQHF	TGCGCCAGCAGCCAGGACCCTTTGGGCGGCAATCAGCCCCAGCATTTT
TRBV7-9	-	TRBJ1-1	-	CASSRGQMNTEAFF	TGTGCCAGCAGCCGCGGACAGATGAACACTGAAGCTTTCTTT
TRBV6-5	TRBD2	TRBJ2-1	-	CASKMGGKYNEQFF	TGTGCCAGCAAGATGGGGGGGAAGTACAATGAGCAGTTCTTC
TRBV7-8	TRBD1	TRBJ1-5	-	CASSWGTDNQPQHF	TGTGCCAGCAGCTGGGGGACAGACAATCAGCCCCAGCATTTT
TRBV7-2	-	TRBJ2-2	-	CASSLGIARNTGELFF	TGTGCCAGCAGCTTAGGAATAGCCCGAAACACCGGGGAGCTGTTTTTT
TRBV4-1	-	TRBJ2-7	-	CASSPSDRLSYEQYF	TGCGCCAGCAGCCCCAGCGACAGACTCTCCTACGAGCAGTACTTC
TRBV29-1	-	TRBJ2-7	-	CSVEGTGTEDYEQYF	TGCAGCGTTGAAGGGACCGGAACCGAAGACTACGAGCAGTACTTC
TRBV7-9	-	TRBJ2-7	once	CASSLSYEQYF	TGTGCCAGCAGCTTATCATACGAGCAGTACTTC
TRBV11-2	-	TRBJ2-2	-	CASSLASGTGELFF	TGTGCCAGCAGCTTAGCCTCAGGGACCGGGGAGCTGTTTTTT
TRBV5-1	-	TRBJ1-2	-	CASSPPGAGYGYTF	TGCGCCAGCAGCCCCCCAGGGGCTGGCTATGGCTACACCTTC
TRBV29-1	-	TRBJ2-5	once	CSVDTEQETQYF	TGCAGCGTTGACACAGAACAAGAGACCCAGTACTTC
TRBV7-9	-	TRBJ1-5	-	CASSFGGRGALGQPQHF	TGTGCCAGCAGCTTCGGGGGAAGGGGCGCGTTGGGTCAGCCCCAGCATTTT
TRBV6-4	-	TRBJ2-1	-	CASSDSGDEQFF	TGTGCCAGCAGTGACTCCGGGGATGAGCAGTTCTTC
TRBV18	TRBD1	TRBJ1-2	-	CASSPTQGESYGYTF	TGTGCCAGCTCACCCACCCAGGGGGAGAGTTATGGCTACACCTTC
TRBV5-4	-	TRBJ2-4	-	CASSLGVAGGSFYF	-
TRBV29-1	TRBD2	TRBJ2-1	-	CSVDLLAGGLEQFF	TGCAGCGTTGATCTTCTAGCGGGGGGGCTTGAGCAGTTCTTC
TRBV5-4	-	TRBJ1-1	-	CASSLIGSMNTEAFF	TGTGCCAGCAGCTTGATAGGGTCCATGAACACTGAAGCTTTCTTT
TRBV7-8	-	TRBJ1-5	-	CASSSGIAGNQPQHF	TGTGCCAGCAGCTCTGGAATCGCCGGGAATCAGCCCCAGCATTTT
TRBV7-2	-	TRBJ2-1	-	CASSFGDFEQFF	TGTGCCAGCAGCTTCGGCGATTTTGAGCAGTTCTTC
TRBV5-6	-	TRBJ2-7	-	CASSSTGLPGGEQYF	TGTGCCAGCAGCTCGACAGGGCTTCCGGGGGGCGAGCAGTACTTC
TRBV5-1	-	TRBJ1-2	-	CASSLRKGGPYGYTF	TGCGCCAGCAGCTTGAGGAAAGGGGGGCCCTATGGCTACACCTTC
TRBV29-1	-	TRBJ1-2	-	CSVDAGKDYGYTF	TGCAGCGTTGATGCAGGGAAGGACTATGGCTACACCTTC
TRBV7-9	TRBD2	TRBJ2-7	-	CASSLGSSGPSYEQYF	TGTGCCAGCAGCTTAGGAAGTAGCGGGCCCTCCTACGAGCAGTACTTC
TRBV5-6	-	TRBJ2-1	-	CASSLTVTLSYNEQFF	TGTGCCAGCAGCTTGACTGTTACCCTCTCCTACAATGAGCAGTTCTTC
TRBV29-1	-	TRBJ2-5	-	CSVERTVGQYF	TGCAGCGTTGAACGGACCGTCGGGCAGTACTTC
TRBV7-6	TRBD1	TRBJ1-1	once	CASSLETGNTEAFF	TGTGCCAGCAGCTTAGAGACAGGGAATACTGAAGCTTTCTTT
TRBV29-1	-	TRBJ2-3	-	CSVESVSTDTQYF	TGCAGCGTTGAAAGCGTTAGCACAGATACGCAGTATTTT
TRBV7-9	-	TRBJ2-7	-	CASSLMFYEQYF	TGTGCCAGCAGCTTAATGTTCTACGAGCAGTACTTC
TRBV5-1	TRBD1	TRBJ2-7	-	CASSWGQGANEQYF	TGCGCCAGCAGCTGGGGACAGGGTGCCAACGAGCAGTACTTC
TRBV7-8	-	TRBJ2-6	-	CASSLVESSGANVLTF	TGTGCCAGCAGCTTAGTGGAGAGCTCTGGGGCCAACGTCCTGACTTTC
TRBV4-2	-	TRBJ2-7	-	CASSQEDAGLPYEQYF	TGTGCCAGCAGCCAAGAGGATGCGGGACTCCCCTACGAGCAGTACTTC
TRBV7-9	TRBD1	TRBJ1-3	once	CASQTGAGNTIYF	TGTGCCAGTCAGACAGGGGCTGGAAACACCATATATTTT